This T cell receptor (beta chain) was identified during a study of T cell repertoires in cytomegalovirus infection. Study summary: A matching HLA type, together with CMV infection, was signaled by public TCR beta signatures.

This clonotype was detected only a few times. Its antigen is unknown. Using its own MiXCR run on the reads, TCRdb lists one record per CDR3 protein. Among about 60,000 distinct CDR3 sequences listed, 33% were seen once. V lost 5 bases, J lost 6 bases, and 19 bases lay in between. In germline, CDR1 is SGHVS, CDR2 FNYEAQ. The CDR3 loop spans 15 amino acids. Overall study results and limits: Carriers of CMV and the relevant HLA type were discriminated by public TCR beta frequency. Ex vivo, HLA-C-restricted CMV-specific TCR beta clonotypes prevailed over the rest of the response.

Sequencing was performed on PBMCs, sequenced either directly or after in vitro stimulation (not recorded which). This TCR was recovered from a human donor in good health (CMV status not recorded). Some clones in this sample may be carry-over from other donors' samples. The chain uses TRBV7-6 and TRBJ1-1; D remains ambiguous. CDR3 sequence: CASSPRAVSGAEAFF. In DNA, the CDR3 is TGTGCCAGCAGCCCCCGAGCCGTATCCGGGGCTGAAGCTTTCTTT.